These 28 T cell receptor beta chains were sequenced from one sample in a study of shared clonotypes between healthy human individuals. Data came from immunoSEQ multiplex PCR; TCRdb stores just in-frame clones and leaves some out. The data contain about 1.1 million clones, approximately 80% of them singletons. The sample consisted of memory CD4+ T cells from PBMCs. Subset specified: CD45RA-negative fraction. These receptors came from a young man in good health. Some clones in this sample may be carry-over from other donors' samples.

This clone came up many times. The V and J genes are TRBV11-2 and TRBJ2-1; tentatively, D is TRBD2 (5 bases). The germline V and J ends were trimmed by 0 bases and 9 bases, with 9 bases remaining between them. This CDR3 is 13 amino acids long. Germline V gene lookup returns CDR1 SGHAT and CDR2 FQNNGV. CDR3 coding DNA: TGTGCCAGCAGCTTAGATCGGGGTACTGAGCAGTTCTTC. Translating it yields CASSLDRGTEQFF. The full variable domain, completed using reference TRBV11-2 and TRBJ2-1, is EAGVAQSPRYKIIEKRQSVAFWCNPISGHATLYWYQQILGQGPKLLIQFQNNGVVDDSQLPKDRFSAERLKGVDSTLKIQPAKLEDSAVYLCASSLDRGTEQFFGPGTRLTVL.

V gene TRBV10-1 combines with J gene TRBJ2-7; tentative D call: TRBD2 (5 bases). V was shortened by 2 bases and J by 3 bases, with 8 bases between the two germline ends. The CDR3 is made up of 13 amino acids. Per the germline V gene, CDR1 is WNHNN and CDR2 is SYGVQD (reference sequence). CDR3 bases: TGCGCCAGCAGTGAGGTCGGAGGCTACGAGCAGTACTTC. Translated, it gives CASSEVGGYEQYF.

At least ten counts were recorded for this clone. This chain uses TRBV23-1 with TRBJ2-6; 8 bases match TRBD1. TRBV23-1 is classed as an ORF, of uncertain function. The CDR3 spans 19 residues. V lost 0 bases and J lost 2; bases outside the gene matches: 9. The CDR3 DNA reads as TGCGCCAGCAGTCAATCCGGGGACAGGTCGTTTACTGGGGCCAACGTCCTGACTTTC. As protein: CASSQSGDRSFTGANVLTF.

This CDR3 is CASSLGRGMNTEAFF. In DNA, the CDR3 is TGTGCCAGCAGCTTAGGTCGGGGCATGAACACTGAAGCTTTCTTT. This sequence joins TRBV7-9 and TRBJ1-1; TRBD1 is a possible D gene (5 bases). V was shortened by 1 base and J by 0 bases, with 9 bases between the two germline ends. This CDR3 is 15 amino acids long. Per the germline V gene, CDR1 is SEHNR and CDR2 is FQNEAQ (reference sequence).

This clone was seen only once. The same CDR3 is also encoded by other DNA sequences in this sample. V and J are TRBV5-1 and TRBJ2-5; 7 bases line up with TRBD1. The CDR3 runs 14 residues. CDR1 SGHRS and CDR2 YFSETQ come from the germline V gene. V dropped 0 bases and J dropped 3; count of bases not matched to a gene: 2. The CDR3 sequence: CASSLGQGEETQYF. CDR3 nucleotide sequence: TGCGCCAGCAGCTTGGGACAGGGTGAAGAGACCCAGTACTTC.

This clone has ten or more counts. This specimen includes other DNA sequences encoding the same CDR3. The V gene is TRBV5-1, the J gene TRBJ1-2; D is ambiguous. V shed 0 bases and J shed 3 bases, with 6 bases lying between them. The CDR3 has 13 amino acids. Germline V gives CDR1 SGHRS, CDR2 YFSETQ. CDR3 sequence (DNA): TGCGCCAGCAGCTTGGTGGCGGACTATGGCTACACCTTC. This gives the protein CASSLVADYGYTF.

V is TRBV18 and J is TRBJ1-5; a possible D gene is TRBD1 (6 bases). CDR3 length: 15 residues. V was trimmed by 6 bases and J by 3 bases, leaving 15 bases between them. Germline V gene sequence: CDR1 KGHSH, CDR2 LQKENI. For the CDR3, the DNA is TGTGCCAGCTCCTCAGGACGGACAGACAATCAGCCCCAGCATTTT. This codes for CASSSGRTDNQPQHF.

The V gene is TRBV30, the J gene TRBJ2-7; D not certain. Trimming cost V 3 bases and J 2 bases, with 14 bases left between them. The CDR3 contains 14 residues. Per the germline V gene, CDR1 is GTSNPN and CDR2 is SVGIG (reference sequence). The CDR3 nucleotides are TGTGCCTGGAGGCGACTTAACGGGCCCTACGAGCAGTACTTC. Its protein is CAWRRLNGPYEQYF.

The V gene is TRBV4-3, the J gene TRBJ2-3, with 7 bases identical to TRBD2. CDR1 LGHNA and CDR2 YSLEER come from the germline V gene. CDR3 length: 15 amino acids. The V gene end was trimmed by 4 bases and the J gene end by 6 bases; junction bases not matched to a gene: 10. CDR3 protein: CASSLGTTQVDTQYF. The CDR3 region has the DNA TGCGCCAGCAGCCTCGGGACTACTCAAGTTGATACGCAGTATTTT.

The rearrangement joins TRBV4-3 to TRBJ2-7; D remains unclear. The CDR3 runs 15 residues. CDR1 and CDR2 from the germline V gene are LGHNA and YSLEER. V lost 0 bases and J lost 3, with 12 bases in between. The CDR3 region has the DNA TGCGCCAGCAGCCAAGATAAAGGCCTCTTCTACGAGCAGTACTTC. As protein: CASSQDKGLFYEQYF.

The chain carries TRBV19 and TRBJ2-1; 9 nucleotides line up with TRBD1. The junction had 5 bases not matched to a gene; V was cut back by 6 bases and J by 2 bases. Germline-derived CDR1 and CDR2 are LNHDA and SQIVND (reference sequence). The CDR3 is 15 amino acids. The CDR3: CASSLDRGPYNEQFF. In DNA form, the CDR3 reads TGTGCCAGTAGCCTGGACAGGGGACCCTACAATGAGCAGTTCTTC. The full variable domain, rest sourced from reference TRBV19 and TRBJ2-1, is DGGITQSPKYLFRKEGQNVTLSCEQNLNHDAMYWYRQDPGQGLRLIYYSQIVNDFQKGDIAEGYSVSREKKESFPLTVTSAQKNPTAFYLCASSLDRGPYNEQFFGPGTRLTVL.

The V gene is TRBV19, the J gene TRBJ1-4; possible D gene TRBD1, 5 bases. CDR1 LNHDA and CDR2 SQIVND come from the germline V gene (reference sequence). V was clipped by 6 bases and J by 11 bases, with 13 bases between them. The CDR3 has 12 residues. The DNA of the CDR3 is TGTGCCAGTAGGGGCCGGGCAGGGAAACTGTTTTTT. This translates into CASRGRAGKLFF.

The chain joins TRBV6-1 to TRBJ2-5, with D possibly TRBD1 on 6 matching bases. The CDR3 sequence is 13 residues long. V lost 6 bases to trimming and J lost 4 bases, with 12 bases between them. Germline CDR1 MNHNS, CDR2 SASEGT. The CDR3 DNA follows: TGTGCCAGCAGGCTCAGGGGCCGAGAGACCCAGTACTTC. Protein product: CASRLRGRETQYF.

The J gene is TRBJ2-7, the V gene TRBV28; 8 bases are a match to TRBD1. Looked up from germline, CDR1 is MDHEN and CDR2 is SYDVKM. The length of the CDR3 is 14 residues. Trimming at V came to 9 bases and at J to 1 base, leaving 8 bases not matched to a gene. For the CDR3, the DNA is TGTGCCAGTCTCAATGACAGGGGTTCCTACGAGCAGTACTTC. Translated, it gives CASLNDRGSYEQYF.

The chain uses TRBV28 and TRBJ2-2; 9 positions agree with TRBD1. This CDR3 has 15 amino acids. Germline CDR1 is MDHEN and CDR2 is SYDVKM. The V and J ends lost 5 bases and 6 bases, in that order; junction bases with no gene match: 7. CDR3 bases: TGTGCCAGCAGTGTAAACAGGGGGCTGGCCGGGGAGCTGTTTTTT. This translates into CASSVNRGLAGELFF.

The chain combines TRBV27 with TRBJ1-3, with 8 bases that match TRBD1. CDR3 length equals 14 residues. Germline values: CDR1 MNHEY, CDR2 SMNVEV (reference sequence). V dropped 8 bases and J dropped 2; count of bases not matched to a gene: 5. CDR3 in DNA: TGTGCCAGCTCCACGACAGGGGCTGGAAACACCATATATTTT. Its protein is CASSTTGAGNTIYF.

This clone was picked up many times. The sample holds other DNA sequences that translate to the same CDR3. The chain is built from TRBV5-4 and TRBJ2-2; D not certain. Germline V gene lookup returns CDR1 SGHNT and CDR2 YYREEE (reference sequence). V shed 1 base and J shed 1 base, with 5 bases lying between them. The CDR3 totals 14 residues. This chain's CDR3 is CASSLTKNTGELFF. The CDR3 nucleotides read TGTGCCAGCAGCTTGACTAAGAACACCGGGGAGCTGTTTTTT.

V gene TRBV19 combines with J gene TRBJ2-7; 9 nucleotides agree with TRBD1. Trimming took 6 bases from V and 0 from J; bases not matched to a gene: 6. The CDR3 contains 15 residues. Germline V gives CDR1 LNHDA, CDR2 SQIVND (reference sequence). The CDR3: CASSAGTGSSYEQYF. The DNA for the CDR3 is TGTGCCAGTAGCGCCGGGACAGGGAGCTCCTACGAGCAGTACTTC.

CDR3 in amino acids: CASSPLRGSGSTDTQYF. CDR3 in DNA: TGTGCCAGCAGCCCCCTCCGCGGTAGCGGGAGCACAGATACGCAGTATTTT. V usage is TRBV7-3 and J usage is TRBJ2-3; 7 bases agree with TRBD2. The CDR3 spans 17 residues. Germline V gene data show CDR1 as SGHTA and CDR2 as FQGTGA. J was trimmed by 0 bases and V by 5 bases; bases with no gene match: 11.

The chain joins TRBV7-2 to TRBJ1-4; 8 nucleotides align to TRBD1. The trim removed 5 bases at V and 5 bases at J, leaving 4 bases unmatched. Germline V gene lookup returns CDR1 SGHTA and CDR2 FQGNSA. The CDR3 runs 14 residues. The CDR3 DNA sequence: TGTGCCAGCAGCCCGGACAGGGCCAATGAAAAACTGTTTTTT. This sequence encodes CASSPDRANEKLFF.

CDR3 amino acids: CASKRGRGNQPQHF. In DNA, the CDR3 is TGTGCCAGCAAAAGGGGAAGGGGCAATCAGCCCCAGCATTTT. This chain joins TRBV2 and TRBJ1-5; D is possibly TRBD1 (5 bases). The germline V gene encodes CDR1 SNHLY and CDR2 FYNNEI. Between the trimmed V and J ends, which lost 7 bases and 2 bases, there was a span of 12 bases. The CDR3 has 14 amino acids. Variable domain in full (rest from reference TRBV2 and TRBJ1-5): EPEVTQTPSHQVTQMGQEVILRCVPISNHLYFYWYRQILGQKVEFLVSFYNNEISEKSEIFDDQFSVERPDGSNFTLKIRSTKLEDSAMYFCASKRGRGNQPQHFGDGTRLSIL.

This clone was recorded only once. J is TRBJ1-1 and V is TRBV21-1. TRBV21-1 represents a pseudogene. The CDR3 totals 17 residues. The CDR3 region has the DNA TGTGCCAGCAGCAAAGGACCCCCAGCGGGGATGAACACTGAAGCTTTCTTT. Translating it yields CASSKGPPAGMNTEAFF.

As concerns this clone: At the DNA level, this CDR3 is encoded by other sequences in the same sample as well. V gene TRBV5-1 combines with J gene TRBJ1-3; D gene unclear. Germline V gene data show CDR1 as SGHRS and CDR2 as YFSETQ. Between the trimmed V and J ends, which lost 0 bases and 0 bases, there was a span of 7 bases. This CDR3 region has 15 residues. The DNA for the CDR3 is TGCGCCAGCAGCTTGGCCGGCGTCTCTGGAAACACCATATATTTT. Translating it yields CASSLAGVSGNTIYF.

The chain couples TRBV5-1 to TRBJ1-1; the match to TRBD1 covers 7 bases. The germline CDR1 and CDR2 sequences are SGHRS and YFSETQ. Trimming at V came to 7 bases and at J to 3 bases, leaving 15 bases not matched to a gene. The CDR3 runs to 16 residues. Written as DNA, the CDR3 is TGCGCCAGCCATAAAACACCGGGACAGACATACACTGAAGCTTTCTTT. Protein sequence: CASHKTPGQTYTEAFF.

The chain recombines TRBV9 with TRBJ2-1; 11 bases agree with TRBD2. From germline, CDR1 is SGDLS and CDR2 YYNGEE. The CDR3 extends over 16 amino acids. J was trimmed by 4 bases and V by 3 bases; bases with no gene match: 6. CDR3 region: CASSGTGTSGYNEQFF. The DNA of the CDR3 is TGTGCCAGCAGCGGAACCGGGACTAGCGGATACAATGAGCAGTTCTTC.

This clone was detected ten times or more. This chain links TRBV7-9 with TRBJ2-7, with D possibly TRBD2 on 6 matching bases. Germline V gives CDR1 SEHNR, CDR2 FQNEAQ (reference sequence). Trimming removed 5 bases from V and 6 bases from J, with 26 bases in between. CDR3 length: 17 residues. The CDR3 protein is CASSLSDRGTRGFEQYF. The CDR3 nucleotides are TGTGCCAGCAGCCTGTCGGATCGCGGGACGCGGGGTTTCGAGCAGTACTTC. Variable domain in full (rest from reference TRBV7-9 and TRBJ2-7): DTGVSQNPRHKITKRGQNVTFRCDPISEHNRLYWYRQTLGQGPEFLTYFQNEAQLEKSRLLSDRFSAERPKGSFSTLEIQRTEQGDSAMYLCASSLSDRGTRGFEQYFGPGTRLTVT.

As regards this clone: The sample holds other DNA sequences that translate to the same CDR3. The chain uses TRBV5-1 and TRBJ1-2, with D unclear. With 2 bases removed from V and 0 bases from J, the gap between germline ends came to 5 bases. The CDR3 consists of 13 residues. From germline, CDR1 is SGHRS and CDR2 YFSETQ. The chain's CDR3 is CASSLEANYGYTF. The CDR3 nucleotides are TGCGCCAGCAGCTTAGAGGCTAACTATGGCTACACCTTC.

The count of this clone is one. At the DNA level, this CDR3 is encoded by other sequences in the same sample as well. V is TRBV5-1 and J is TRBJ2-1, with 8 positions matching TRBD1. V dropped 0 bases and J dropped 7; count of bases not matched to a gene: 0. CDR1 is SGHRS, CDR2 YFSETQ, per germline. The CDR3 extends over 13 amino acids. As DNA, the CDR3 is TGCGCCAGCAGCTTGGACAGGGGGAATGAGCAGTTCTTC. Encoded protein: CASSLDRGNEQFF. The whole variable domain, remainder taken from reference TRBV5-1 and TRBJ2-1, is KAGVTQTPRYLIKTRGQQVTLSCSPISGHRSVSWYQQTPGQGLQFLFEYFSETQRNKGNFPGRFSGRQFSNSRSEMNVSTLELGDSALYLCASSLDRGNEQFFGPGTRLTVL.